Sequencing of this T cell receptor (beta chain) was carried out in a study of blood T cell repertoires in COVID-19. TCRdb's copy holds only in-frame clones and misses some; the assay was immunoSEQ multiplex PCR. The data contain about 71,000 clones, 82% of them singletons. Germline lookup yields CDR1 SGHTS and CDR2 YDEGEE. The CDR3 length is 16 residues. V dropped 0 bases and J dropped 10; count of bases not matched to a gene: 6. The chain carries TRBV5-8 and TRBJ2-1, with 14 bases identical to TRBD2. The TCR comes from an elderly woman with acute or convalescent COVID-19. The sequenced material came from peripheral blood. CDR3 nucleotide sequence: TGTGCCAGCAGCTTGGGACTAGCGGGAGGGCCGGAGGAGCAGTTCTTC. Translating gives CASSLGLAGGPEEQFF. The full variable domain, completed using reference TRBV5-8 and TRBJ2-1, is EAGVTQSPTHLIKTRGQQATLRCSPISGHTSVYWYQQALGLGLQFLLWYDEGEERNRGNFPPRFSGRQFPNYSSELNVNALELEDSALYLCASSLGLAGGPEEQFFGPGTRLTVL.